The clone carrying this T cell receptor beta chain appeared a single time. Here immunoSEQ multiplex PCR was the method, and the copy in TCRdb shows in-frame clones only, minus some. Of under 350,000 clones listed, roughly 86% are singletons. Germline CDR1 and CDR2: LNHDA and SQIVND (reference sequence). V lost 5 bases and J 2 bases, leaving 12 bases between the germline ends. The length of the CDR3 is 14 residues. The data belong to a study of blood T cell repertoires in COVID-19. This TCR was sampled from a woman aged 25 to 39 with COVID-19, enrolled during active disease. Sequenced material: peripheral blood. The chain carries TRBV19 and TRBJ2-5, with a tentative D call TRBD1 (6 bases). CDR3 region: CASSELDRQETQYF. Written as DNA, the CDR3 is TGTGCCAGTAGTGAATTGGACAGACAAGAGACCCAGTACTTC.